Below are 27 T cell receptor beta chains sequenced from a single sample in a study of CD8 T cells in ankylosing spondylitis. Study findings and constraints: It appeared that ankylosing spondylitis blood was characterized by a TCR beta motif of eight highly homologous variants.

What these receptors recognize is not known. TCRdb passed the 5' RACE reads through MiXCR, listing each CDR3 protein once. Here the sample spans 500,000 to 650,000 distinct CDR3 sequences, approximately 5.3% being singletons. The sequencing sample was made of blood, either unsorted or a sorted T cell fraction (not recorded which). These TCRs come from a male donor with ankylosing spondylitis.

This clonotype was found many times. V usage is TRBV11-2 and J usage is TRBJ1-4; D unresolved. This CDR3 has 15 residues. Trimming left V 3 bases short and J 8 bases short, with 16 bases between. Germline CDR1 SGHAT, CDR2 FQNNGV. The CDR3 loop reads CASSLVENRYEKLFF. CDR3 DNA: TGTGCCAGCAGCTTGGTAGAGAACCGATACGAAAAACTGTTTTTT.

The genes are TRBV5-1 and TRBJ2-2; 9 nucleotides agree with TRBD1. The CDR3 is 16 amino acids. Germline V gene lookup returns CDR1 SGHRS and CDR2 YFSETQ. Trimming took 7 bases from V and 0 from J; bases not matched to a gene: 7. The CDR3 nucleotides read TGCGCCAGCGAACCGGGACAGGGTTCGAACACCGGGGAGCTGTTTTTT. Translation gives CASEPGQGSNTGELFF.

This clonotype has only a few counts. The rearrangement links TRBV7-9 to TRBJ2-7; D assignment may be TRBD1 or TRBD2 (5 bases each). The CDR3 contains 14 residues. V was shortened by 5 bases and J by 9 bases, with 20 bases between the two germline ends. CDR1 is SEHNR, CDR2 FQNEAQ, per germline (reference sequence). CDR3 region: CASSPRGSLGGQYF. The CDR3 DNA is TGTGCCAGCAGCCCACGTGGGAGTCTTGGGGGGCAGTACTTC.

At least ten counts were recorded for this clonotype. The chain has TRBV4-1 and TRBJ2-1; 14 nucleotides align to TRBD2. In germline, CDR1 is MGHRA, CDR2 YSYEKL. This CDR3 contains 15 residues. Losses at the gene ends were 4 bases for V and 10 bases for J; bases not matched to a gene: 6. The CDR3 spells CASSRGLAGVGEQFF. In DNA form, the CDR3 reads TGCGCCAGCAGCCGGGGACTAGCGGGAGTAGGGGAGCAGTTCTTC.

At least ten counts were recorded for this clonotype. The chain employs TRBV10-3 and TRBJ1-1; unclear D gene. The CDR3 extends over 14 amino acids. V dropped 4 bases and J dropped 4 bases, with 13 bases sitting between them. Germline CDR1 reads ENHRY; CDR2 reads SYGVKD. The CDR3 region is CAISAPGVGTEAFF. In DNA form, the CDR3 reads TGTGCCATCAGTGCGCCGGGTGTGGGCACTGAAGCTTTCTTT.

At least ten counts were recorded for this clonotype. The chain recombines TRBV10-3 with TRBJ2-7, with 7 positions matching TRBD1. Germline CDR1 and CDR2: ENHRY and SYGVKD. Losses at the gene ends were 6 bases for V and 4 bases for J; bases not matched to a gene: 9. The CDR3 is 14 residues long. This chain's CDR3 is CAISASGQFYEQYF. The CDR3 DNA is TGTGCCATCAGCGCCTCGGGACAGTTTTACGAGCAGTACTTC.

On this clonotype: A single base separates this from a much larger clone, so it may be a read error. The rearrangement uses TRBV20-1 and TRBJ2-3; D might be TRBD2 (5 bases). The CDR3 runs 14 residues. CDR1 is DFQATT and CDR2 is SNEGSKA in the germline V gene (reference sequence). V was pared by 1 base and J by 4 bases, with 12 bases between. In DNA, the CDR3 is TGCAGTGCTAGAGTTTCGAGCGGCGCAGATACGCAGTATTTT. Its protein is CSARVSSGADTQYF.

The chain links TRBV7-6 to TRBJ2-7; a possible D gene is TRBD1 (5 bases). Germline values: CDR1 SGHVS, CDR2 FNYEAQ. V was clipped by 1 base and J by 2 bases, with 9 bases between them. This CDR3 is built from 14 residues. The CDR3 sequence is CASSLGEDTYEQYF. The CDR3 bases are TGTGCCAGCAGCTTAGGTGAGGACACCTACGAGCAGTACTTC.

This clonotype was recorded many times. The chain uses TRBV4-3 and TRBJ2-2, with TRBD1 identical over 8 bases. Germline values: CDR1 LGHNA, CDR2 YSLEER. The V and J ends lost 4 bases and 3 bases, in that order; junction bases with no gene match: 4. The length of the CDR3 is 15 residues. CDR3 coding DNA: TGCGCCAGCAGCCGTGACAGGGGATACACCGGGGAGCTGTTTTTT. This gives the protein CASSRDRGYTGELFF.

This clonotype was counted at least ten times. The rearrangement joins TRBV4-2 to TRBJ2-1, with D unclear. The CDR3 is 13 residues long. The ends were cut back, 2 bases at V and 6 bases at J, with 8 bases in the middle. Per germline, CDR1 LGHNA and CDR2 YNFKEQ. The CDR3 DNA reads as TGTGCCAGCAGCCAAATCAACGGCAATGAGCAGTTCTTC. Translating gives CASSQINGNEQFF.

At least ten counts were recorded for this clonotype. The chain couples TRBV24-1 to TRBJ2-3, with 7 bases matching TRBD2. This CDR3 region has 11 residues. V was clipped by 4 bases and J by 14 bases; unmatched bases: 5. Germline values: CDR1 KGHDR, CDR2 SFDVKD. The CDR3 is CATSDSGLVYF. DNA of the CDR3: TGTGCCACCAGTGACTCCGGACTAGTGTATTTT.

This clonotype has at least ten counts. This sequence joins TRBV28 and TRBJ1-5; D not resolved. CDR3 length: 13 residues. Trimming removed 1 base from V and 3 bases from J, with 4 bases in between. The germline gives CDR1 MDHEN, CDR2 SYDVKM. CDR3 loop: CASSLLPNQPQHF. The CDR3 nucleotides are TGTGCCAGCAGTTTATTACCCAATCAGCCCCAGCATTTT.

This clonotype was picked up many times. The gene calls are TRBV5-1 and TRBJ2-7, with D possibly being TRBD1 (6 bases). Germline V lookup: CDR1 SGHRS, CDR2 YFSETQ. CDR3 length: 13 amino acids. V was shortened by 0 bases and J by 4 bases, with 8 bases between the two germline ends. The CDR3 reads CASSLERGYEQYF. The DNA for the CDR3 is TGCGCCAGCAGCTTGGAAAGGGGGTACGAGCAGTACTTC.

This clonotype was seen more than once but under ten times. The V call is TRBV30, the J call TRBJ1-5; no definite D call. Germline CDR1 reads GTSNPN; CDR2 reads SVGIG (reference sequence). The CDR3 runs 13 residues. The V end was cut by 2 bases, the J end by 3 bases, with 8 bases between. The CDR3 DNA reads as TGTGCCTGGAGTAAAGGGAACAATCAGCCCCAGCATTTT. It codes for CAWSKGNNQPQHF.

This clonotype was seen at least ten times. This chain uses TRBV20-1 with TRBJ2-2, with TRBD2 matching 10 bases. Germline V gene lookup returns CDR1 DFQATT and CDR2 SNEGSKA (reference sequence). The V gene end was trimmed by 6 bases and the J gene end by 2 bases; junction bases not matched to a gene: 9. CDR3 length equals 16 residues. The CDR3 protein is CSARGAGGRNTGELFF. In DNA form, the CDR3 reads TGCAGTGCGAGGGGAGCGGGAGGGCGTAACACCGGGGAGCTGTTTTTT.

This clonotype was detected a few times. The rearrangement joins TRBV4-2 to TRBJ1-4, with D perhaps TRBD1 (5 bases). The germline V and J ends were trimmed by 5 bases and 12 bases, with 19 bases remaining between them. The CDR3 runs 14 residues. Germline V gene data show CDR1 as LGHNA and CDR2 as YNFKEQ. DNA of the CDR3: TGTGCCAGCAGCGCCCGGGACCCGCCGGACGAACTGTTTTTT. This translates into CASSARDPPDELFF.

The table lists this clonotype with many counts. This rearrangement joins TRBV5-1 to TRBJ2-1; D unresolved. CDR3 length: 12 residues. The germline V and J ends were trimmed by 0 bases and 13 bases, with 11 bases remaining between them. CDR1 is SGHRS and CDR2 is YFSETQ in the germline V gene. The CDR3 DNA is TGCGCCAGCAGCTTGGAATTGAGGATACAGTTCTTC. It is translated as CASSLELRIQFF.

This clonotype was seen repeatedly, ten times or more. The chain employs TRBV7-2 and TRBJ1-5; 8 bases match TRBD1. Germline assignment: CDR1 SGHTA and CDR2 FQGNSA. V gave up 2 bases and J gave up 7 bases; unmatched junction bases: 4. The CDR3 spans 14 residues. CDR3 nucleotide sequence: TGTGCCAGCAGCTTACAGGGGGCAGGACAGCCCCAGCATTTT. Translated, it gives CASSLQGAGQPQHF.

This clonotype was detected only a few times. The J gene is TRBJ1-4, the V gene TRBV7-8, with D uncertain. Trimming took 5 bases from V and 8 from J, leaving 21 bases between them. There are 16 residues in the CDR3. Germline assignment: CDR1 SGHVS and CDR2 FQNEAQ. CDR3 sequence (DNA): TGTGCCAGCAGCCCTTTACCCAGGTCAAGGCGGGAAAAACTGTTTTTT. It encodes CASSPLPRSRREKLFF.

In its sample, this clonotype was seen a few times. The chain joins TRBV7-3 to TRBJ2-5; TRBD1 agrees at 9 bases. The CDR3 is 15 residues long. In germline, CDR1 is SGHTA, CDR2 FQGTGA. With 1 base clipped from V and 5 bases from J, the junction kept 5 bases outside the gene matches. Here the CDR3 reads CASSLRGTGSETQYF. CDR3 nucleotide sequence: TGTGCCAGCAGCTTAAGAGGGACAGGGAGCGAGACCCAGTACTTC.

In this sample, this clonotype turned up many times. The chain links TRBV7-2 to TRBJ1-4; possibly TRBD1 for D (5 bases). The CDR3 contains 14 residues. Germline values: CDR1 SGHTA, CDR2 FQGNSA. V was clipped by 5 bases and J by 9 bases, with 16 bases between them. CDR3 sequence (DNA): TGTGCCAGCAGCCACAGTGGGGGAGGGAAAAAACTGTTTTTT. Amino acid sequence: CASSHSGGGKKLFF.

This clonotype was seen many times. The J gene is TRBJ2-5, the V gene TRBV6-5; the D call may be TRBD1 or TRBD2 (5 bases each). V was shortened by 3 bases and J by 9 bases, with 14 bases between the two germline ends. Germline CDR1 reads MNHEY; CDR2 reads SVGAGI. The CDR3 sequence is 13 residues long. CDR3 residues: CASSYSAQGPQYF. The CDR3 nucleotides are TGTGCCAGCAGTTATTCGGCCCAGGGACCCCAGTACTTC.

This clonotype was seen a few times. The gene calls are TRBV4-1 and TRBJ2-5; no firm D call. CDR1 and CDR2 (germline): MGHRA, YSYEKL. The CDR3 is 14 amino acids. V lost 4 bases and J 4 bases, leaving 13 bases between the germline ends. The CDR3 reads CASSRLPRGETQYF. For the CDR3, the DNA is TGCGCCAGCAGCCGATTGCCCAGAGGAGAGACCCAGTACTTC.

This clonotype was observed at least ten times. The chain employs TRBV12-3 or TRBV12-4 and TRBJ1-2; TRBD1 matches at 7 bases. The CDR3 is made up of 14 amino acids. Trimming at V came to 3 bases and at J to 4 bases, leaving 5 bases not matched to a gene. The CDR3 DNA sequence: TGTGCCAGCAGTTTGAGACAGGGTGGCTATGGCTACACCTTC. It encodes CASSLRQGGYGYTF.

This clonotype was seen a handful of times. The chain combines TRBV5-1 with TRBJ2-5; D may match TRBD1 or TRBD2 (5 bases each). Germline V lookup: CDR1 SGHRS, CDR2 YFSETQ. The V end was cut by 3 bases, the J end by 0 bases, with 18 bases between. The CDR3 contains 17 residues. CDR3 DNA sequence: TGCGCCAGCAGCTCCTTGGGGGTTACAGCGGACCAAGAGACCCAGTACTTC. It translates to CASSSLGVTADQETQYF.

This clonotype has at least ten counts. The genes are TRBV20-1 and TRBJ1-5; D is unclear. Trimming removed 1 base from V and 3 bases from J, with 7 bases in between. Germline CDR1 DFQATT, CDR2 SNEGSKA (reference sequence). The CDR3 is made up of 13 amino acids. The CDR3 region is CSARVNTNQPQHF. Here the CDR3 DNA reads TGCAGTGCTAGAGTGAACACCAATCAGCCCCAGCATTTT.

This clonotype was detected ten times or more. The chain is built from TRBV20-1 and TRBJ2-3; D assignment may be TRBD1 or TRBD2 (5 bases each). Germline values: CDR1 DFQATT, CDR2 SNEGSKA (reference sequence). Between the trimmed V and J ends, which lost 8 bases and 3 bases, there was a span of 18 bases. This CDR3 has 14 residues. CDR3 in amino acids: CSFNPGPRTDTQYF. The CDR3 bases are TGCAGTTTCAACCCGGGACCGAGGACAGATACGCAGTATTTT.